One sample yielded the 10 T cell receptor beta chains listed below, sequenced in a study of blood T cells in healthy people across ages. Primed by a sample-barcoded 5' primer and a J-beta primer mix, a second PCR proceeded for 7 to 11 cycles. TCRdb independently ran MiXCR on the 5' RACE reads; one entry per CDR3 protein. Of about 800,000 distinct CDR3 sequences listed, more than 20% are singletons. The same specimen was also included in a second study, on T cells of mothers and their children.

The sample taken for sequencing was blood. The receptors were sampled from a boy between 10 and 17 years old in good health.

V is TRBV27 and J is TRBJ2-1; no clear D gene. The closer fit of TRBJ2-7 to the DNA end suggests the J call may be wrong. The CDR3 loop spans 14 amino acids. Germline CDR1 is MNHEY and CDR2 is SMNVEV (reference sequence). CDR3 region: CASSLLPTSYEQYF. Here the CDR3 DNA reads TGTGCCAGCAGTTTACTACCTACCTCCTACGAGCAGTACTTC.

The chain combines TRBV7-2 with TRBJ2-1; no definite D call. The CDR3 spans 13 residues. Germline loops: CDR1 SGHTA, CDR2 FQGNSA. Between the trimmed V and J ends, which lost 4 bases and 7 bases, there was a span of 11 bases. The CDR3 loop is CASSYNPANEQFF. CDR3 sequence (DNA): TGTGCCAGCAGCTACAACCCCGCGAATGAGCAGTTCTTC.

In this sample, this clonotype turned up a few times. The gene calls are TRBV20-1 and TRBJ2-2; TRBD1 agrees at 8 bases. The trim removed 5 bases at V and 1 base at J, leaving 6 bases unmatched. The CDR3 spans 15 residues. Germline V gives CDR1 DFQATT, CDR2 SNEGSKA (reference sequence). CDR3 bases: TGCAGTGCTCCTGGGACAGGCCTGAACACCGGGGAGCTGTTTTTT. Translating it yields CSAPGTGLNTGELFF.

The chain carries TRBV7-2 and TRBJ2-7; the match to TRBD1 covers 7 bases. V dropped 1 base and J dropped 4; count of bases not matched to a gene: 7. This CDR3 is 15 amino acids long. Germline V gene sequence: CDR1 SGHTA, CDR2 FQGNSA. This CDR3 reads CASSLETGQVYEQYF. Written as DNA, the CDR3 is TGTGCCAGCAGCTTAGAGACCGGACAGGTTTACGAGCAGTACTTC. The whole variable domain, remainder taken from reference TRBV7-2 and TRBJ2-7, is GAGVSQSPSNKVTEKGKDVELRCDPISGHTALYWYRQSLGQGLEFLIYFQGNSAPDKSGLPSDRFSAERTGGSVSTLTIQRTQQEDSAVYLCASSLETGQVYEQYFGPGTRLTVT.

The chain carries TRBV20-1 and TRBJ1-3, with 8 bases lining up with TRBD1. Per the germline V gene, CDR1 is DFQATT and CDR2 is SNEGSKA (reference sequence). The junction had 3 bases not matched to a gene; V was cut back by 5 bases and J by 3 bases. This CDR3 comprises 13 residues. The CDR3 bases are TGCAGTGCTGCGACAGGGGATGGAAACACCATATATTTT. Translating it yields CSAATGDGNTIYF.

The genes are TRBV29-1 and TRBJ1-5; 7 bases match TRBD1. The CDR3 loop spans 13 amino acids. The germline gives CDR1 SQVTM, CDR2 ANQGSEA. The junction had 5 bases not matched to a gene; V was cut back by 5 bases and J by 4 bases. The CDR3 here is CSVSTGSNQPQHF. CDR3 in DNA: TGCAGCGTTTCGACAGGGTCAAATCAGCCCCAGCATTTT.

J is TRBJ1-3 and V is TRBV7-2, with 9 bases fitting TRBD1. This CDR3 has 16 residues. Germline V CDR1 and CDR2: SGHTA, FQGNSA. The V gene end was trimmed by 5 bases and the J gene end by 0 bases; junction bases not matched to a gene: 5. The CDR3 is CASSLDRGSSGNTIYF. For the CDR3, the DNA is TGTGCCAGCAGCCTCGACAGGGGGAGCTCTGGAAACACCATATATTTT.

This clonotype was observed a few times. This rearrangement joins TRBV18 to TRBJ2-7; tentative D call: TRBD1 (6 bases). Germline values: CDR1 KGHSH, CDR2 LQKENI. V gave up 3 bases and J gave up 1 base, with 10 bases separating them. The CDR3 is 14 residues long. The CDR3, as DNA: TGTGCCAGCTCACCGATGACAGGTTCCTACGAGCAGTACTTC. Its translation: CASSPMTGSYEQYF.

The genes are TRBV29-1 and TRBJ2-1; no firm D call. The last part of the DNA fits TRBJ2-7 better; the J call may be wrong. The germline V gene has CDR1 SQVTM and CDR2 ANQGSEA. There are 12 residues in the CDR3. In nucleotides, the CDR3 is TGCAGCGTTTGGTTCGAAGCCTACGAGCAGTACTTC. Residues: CSVWFEAYEQYF.

The J gene is TRBJ2-5, the V gene TRBV9; D unresolved. This CDR3 has 14 residues. Trimming took off 3 bases at V and 2 bases at J, with 11 bases between the two ends. The germline gives CDR1 SGDLS, CDR2 YYNGEE. The CDR3 reads CASSERTEQETQYF. As DNA, the CDR3 is TGTGCCAGCAGCGAGAGGACGGAACAAGAGACCCAGTACTTC.